This passage covers 12 T cell receptor beta chains from one sample sequenced in a study of blood T cells in healthy people across ages. Combining a sample-barcoded 5' primer with a J-beta primer mix, a second PCR ran for roughly 7 to 12 cycles. TCRdb itself ran the 5' RACE reads through MiXCR, one entry per CDR3 protein. Of roughly 1.6 million distinct CDR3 sequences listed, around 36% are singletons. Sequences were obtained from blood. The receptor source for this set is a woman in her 30s in good health.

The chain couples TRBV4-1 to TRBJ1-2, with 7 nucleotides matching TRBD1. The J segment lost 8 bases and the V segment lost 4 bases, leaving 16 bases of the junction unmatched. The germline V gene has CDR1 MGHRA and CDR2 YSYEKL. This CDR3 contains 16 residues. This CDR3 reads CASSPQARQGLWGYTF. The DNA of the CDR3 is TGCGCCAGCAGCCCCCAAGCTCGACAGGGACTTTGGGGCTACACCTTC.

This chain connects TRBV29-1 to TRBJ2-1; TRBD1 matches 7 bases. The CDR3 totals 14 residues. Trimming cost V 4 bases and J 4 bases; bases outside gene matches: 7. Germline values: CDR1 SQVTM, CDR2 ANQGSEA. The CDR3 here is CSVGGQSGYNEQFF. The CDR3 region has the DNA TGCAGCGTTGGGGGACAGTCCGGATACAATGAGCAGTTCTTC.

The chain uses TRBV10-3 and TRBJ2-7; possibly TRBD2 for D (5 bases). The V end lost 6 bases, the J end lost 0 bases, and 12 bases lay between the germline ends. The CDR3 is made up of 14 amino acids. Germline V lookup: CDR1 ENHRY, CDR2 SYGVKD. DNA of the CDR3: TGTGCCATCAGGGACTCTAGGAGCTCCTACGAGCAGTACTTC. Translation gives CAIRDSRSSYEQYF.

CDR3 region: CASSPRARNNEQFF. CDR3 DNA: TGTGCCAGCTCACCACGTGCTCGGAACAATGAGCAGTTCTTC. The chain has TRBV18 and TRBJ2-1; D is uncertain. The CDR3 has 14 residues. V lost 1 base and J lost 5, with 9 bases in between. Germline loops: CDR1 KGHSH, CDR2 LQKENI.

The genes are TRBV20-1 and TRBJ2-7, with no clear D. The CDR3 totals 17 residues. Germline V lookup: CDR1 DFQATT, CDR2 SNEGSKA (reference sequence). V was trimmed by 6 bases and J by 0 bases, leaving 24 bases between them. The CDR3 sequence is CSAFPQSSFLFSYEQYF. The CDR3 DNA follows: TGCAGTGCATTTCCCCAGAGTTCTTTTTTGTTCTCCTACGAGCAGTACTTC.

This chain links TRBV13 with TRBJ1-1; 7 bases fit TRBD1. Germline loops: CDR1 PRHDT, CDR2 FYEKMQ (reference sequence). Trimming cost V 3 bases and J 4 bases; bases outside gene matches: 5. The CDR3 sequence is 14 residues long. CDR3 in DNA: TGTGCCAGCAGCTTCCGGACAGGAGTCACTGAAGCTTTCTTT. Protein product: CASSFRTGVTEAFF. Together with reference TRBV13 and TRBJ1-1, the CDR3 gives the full variable domain: AAGVIQSPRHLIKEKRETATLKCYPIPRHDTVYWYQQGPGQDPQFLISFYEKMQSDKGSIPDRFSAQQFSDYHSELNMSSLELGDSALYFCASSFRTGVTEAFFGQGTRLTVV.

This clonotype turned up a few times. The CDR3: CASSLGKVVYTEAFF. DNA for the CDR3: TGTGCCAGCAGCTTGGGAAAGGTGGTCTACACTGAAGCTTTCTTT. The chain links TRBV7-2 to TRBJ1-1; D not certain. CDR1 is SGHTA and CDR2 is FQGNSA in the germline V gene. With 3 bases removed from V and 3 bases from J, the gap between germline ends came to 14 bases. This CDR3 has 15 residues.

This clonotype was detected only a few times. The gene calls are TRBV10-3 and TRBJ2-7, with 16 bases aligning to TRBD2. The V gene end was trimmed by 7 bases and the J gene end by 3 bases; junction bases not matched to a gene: 9. CDR3 length: 17 residues. CDR1 and CDR2 from the germline V gene are ENHRY and SYGVKD. The chain's CDR3 is CAIKAGTSGRASYEQYF. CDR3 coding DNA: TGTGCCATCAAAGCCGGGACTAGCGGGAGGGCCAGCTACGAGCAGTACTTC.

The table lists this clonotype with many counts. The chain links TRBV20-1 to TRBJ2-1; D not certain. Trimming removed 0 bases from V and 5 bases from J, with 14 bases in between. Germline V gene data show CDR1 as DFQATT and CDR2 as SNEGSKA (reference sequence). The CDR3 extends over 15 amino acids. The DNA for the CDR3 is TGCAGTGCTAGAGAGAGCCCTACTCGACACAATGAGCAGTTCTTC. Encoded protein: CSARESPTRHNEQFF.

This clonotype was counted only a few times. The rearrangement links TRBV18 to TRBJ1-1, with 8 bases lining up with TRBD1. The CDR3 length is 16 residues. After removal of 7 bases from V and 1 base from J, the junction contained 11 bases not matched to a gene. The germline CDR1 and CDR2 sequences are KGHSH and LQKENI. CDR3 DNA: TGTGCCAGCTTATTGGTTGCTGGACAGGGGAACACTGAAGCTTTCTTT. Encoded protein: CASLLVAGQGNTEAFF.

The chain recombines TRBV2 with TRBJ2-5, with D unresolved. The CDR3 contains 12 residues. Germline loops: CDR1 SNHLY, CDR2 FYNNEI. The V end lost 7 bases, the J end lost 3 bases, and 9 bases lay between the germline ends. The CDR3 protein is CASNNREETQYF. For the CDR3, the DNA is TGTGCCAGCAATAATAGAGAAGAGACCCAGTACTTC.

This rearrangement joins TRBV5-1 to TRBJ2-5; 8 bases fit TRBD2. Losses at the gene ends were 0 bases for V and 11 bases for J; bases not matched to a gene: 15. Germline V lookup: CDR1 SGHRS, CDR2 YFSETQ. This CDR3 spans 16 amino acids. The DNA for the CDR3 is TGCGCCAGCAGCTTGGTGGTGACTAGCGAGACACAAAAGCAGTACTTC. This translates into CASSLVVTSETQKQYF.